What follows describes a single TCR beta chain. CDR3 length equals 13 residues. Germline CDR1 and CDR2: LGHDT and YNNKEL (reference sequence). V lost 2 bases, J lost 8 bases, and 9 bases lay in between. The data belong to a study of blood T cell repertoires in COVID-19. Study summary: The cDNA or gDNA used as material had been derived from T cells, B-cell-depleted T cells, or PBMCs.

Original handling: Quantification of nucleated cells was approximated via reference gene primer amplification. Profiling relied on immunoSEQ multiplex PCR, and the TCRdb table lists in-frame clones only, not all of them. V and J calls and clone size come straight from that table; D and trimming were deduced from the DNA. The sample contains 90,000 to 150,000 clones, roughly 80% of which appear only once. The sequencing input was peripheral blood. The receptor was derived from a man in his 70s with acute or convalescent COVID-19. The chain couples TRBV3-1 (or the pseudogene TRBV3-2) to TRBJ2-2; D is perhaps TRBD2 (7 bases). CDR3 sequence: CASSQRGGGELFF. Written as DNA, the CDR3 is TGTGCCAGCAGCCAAAGGGGGGGAGGGGAGCTGTTTTTT.